This T cell receptor beta chain was recorded in a study of Graves' ophthalmopathy and Graves' hyperthyroidism. For the study at large: At initial diagnosis, peripheral blood was obtained, and this preceded any treatment. General study results and limits: For separating ophthalmopathy from stable hyperthyroidism, a 13-signature model gave 87.88% sensitivity and about 82% specificity. Blood also contained most of the expanded thyroid clonotypes above 0.001 frequency.

This clonotype was counted at least ten times. Its antigen is as yet unknown. Physicians reached a diagnosis by relying on clinical symptoms, serum thyroxine, TRAb, thyroid ultrasound and orbital computed tomography. From RNA, the CDR3 regions of TCR beta chains were amplified and sequenced. The first round was an RT-PCR with HTBI primers, and the second round was a multiplex PCR. TCRdb reprocessed the multiplex PCR reads with MiXCR, giving one entry per CDR3 protein. The repertoire includes roughly 170,000 distinct CDR3 sequences, 39% of them detected once, and around 8.9% sits in the top ten. The CDR3 extends over 11 amino acids. Germline-derived CDR1 and CDR2 are MNHEY and SMNVEV (reference sequence). V dropped 6 bases and J dropped 5 bases, with 8 bases sitting between them.

This receptor was taken from a man between 25 and 39 years old with Graves' ophthalmopathy. Sequenced material: peripheral blood. The chain links TRBV27 to TRBJ2-7, with a tentative D call TRBD2 (5 bases). The CDR3 bases are TGTGCCAGCAGAGAGGAGGACGAGCAGTACTTC. This sequence encodes CASREEDEQYF.